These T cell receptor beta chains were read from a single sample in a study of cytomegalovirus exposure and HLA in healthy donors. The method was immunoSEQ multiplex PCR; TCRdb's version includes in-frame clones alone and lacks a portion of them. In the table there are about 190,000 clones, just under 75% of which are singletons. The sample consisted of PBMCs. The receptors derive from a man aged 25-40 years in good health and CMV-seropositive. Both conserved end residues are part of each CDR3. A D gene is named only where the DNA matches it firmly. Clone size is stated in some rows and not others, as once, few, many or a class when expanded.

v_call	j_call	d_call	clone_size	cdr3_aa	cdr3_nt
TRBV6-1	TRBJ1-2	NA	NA	CASSEATGDNYGYTF	TGTGCCAGCAGTGAAGCGACGGGGGACAACTATGGCTACACCTTC
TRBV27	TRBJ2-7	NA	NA	CASSLSGGPTYEQYF	TGTGCCAGCAGTTTATCGGGCGGGCCCACCTACGAGCAGTACTTC
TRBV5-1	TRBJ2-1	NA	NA	CASVREDYNEQFF	TGCGCCAGCGTCCGCGAGGATTACAATGAGCAGTTCTTC
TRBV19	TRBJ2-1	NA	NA	CASSIDRGNEQFF	TGTGCCAGTAGTATAGATCGGGGAAATGAGCAGTTCTTC
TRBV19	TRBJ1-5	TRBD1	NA	CASIGQGVRPQHF	TGTGCCAGTATCGGACAGGGGGTACGGCCCCAGCATTTT
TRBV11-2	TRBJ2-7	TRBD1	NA	CASSMGGQGIYEQYF	TGTGCCAGCAGTATGGGGGGACAGGGGATCTACGAGCAGTACTTC
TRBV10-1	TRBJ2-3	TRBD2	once	CASSQERESTDTQYF	TGCGCCAGCAGTCAGGAGCGGGAGAGCACAGATACGCAGTATTTT
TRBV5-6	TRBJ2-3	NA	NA	CASSLLRGADSTDTQYF	TGTGCCAGCAGCTTGCTTCGGGGGGCCGATAGCACAGATACGCAGTATTTT
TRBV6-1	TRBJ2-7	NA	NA	CASIPLGQVDEQYF	TGTGCCAGCATTCCTCTGGGTCAGGTCGACGAGCAGTACTTC
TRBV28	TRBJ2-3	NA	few	CASRDNTQYF	TGTGCCAGCAGAGACAATACGCAGTATTTT
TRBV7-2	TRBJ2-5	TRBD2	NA	CASSPLAGGGTQYF	TGTGCCAGCAGCCCCCTTGCGGGAGGGGGGACCCAGTACTTC
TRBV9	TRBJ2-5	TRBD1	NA	CASSPRDSHQETQYF	TGTGCCAGCAGCCCAAGGGACAGCCACCAAGAGACCCAGTACTTC
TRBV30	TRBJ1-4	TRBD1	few	CAWNGQGGTNEKLFF	TGTGCCTGGAATGGACAGGGAGGAACTAATGAAAAACTGTTTTTT
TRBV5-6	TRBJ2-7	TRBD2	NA	CASSSPGLGVHEQYF	TGTGCCAGCAGCTCGCCGGGACTAGGAGTCCACGAGCAGTACTTC
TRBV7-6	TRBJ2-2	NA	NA	CASSSQGFTGELFF	TGTGCCAGCAGCTCTCAGGGGTTCACCGGGGAGCTGTTTTTT
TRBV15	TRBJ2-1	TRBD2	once	CATSSMGLGYNEQFF	TGTGCCACCAGCAGTATGGGACTAGGGTACAATGAGCAGTTCTTC
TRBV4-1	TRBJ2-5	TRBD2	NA	CASSQSLAGGQETQYF	TGCGCCAGCAGCCAATCCCTAGCGGGGGGCCAAGAGACCCAGTACTTC
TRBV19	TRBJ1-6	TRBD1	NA	CASRTRGTGESPLHF	TGTGCCAGTAGGACCCGTGGGACAGGGGAATCACCCCTCCACTTT
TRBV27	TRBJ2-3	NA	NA	CASRLGGIADTQYF	TGTGCCAGCCGCCTGGGGGGAATCGCAGATACGCAGTATTTT
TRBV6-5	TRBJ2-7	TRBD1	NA	CASSYRDRGYEQYF	TGTGCCAGCAGTTACCGGGACAGGGGCTACGAGCAGTACTTC
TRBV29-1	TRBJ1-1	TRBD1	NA	CSVVQGAEAFF	TGCAGCGTTGTACAGGGGGCTGAAGCTTTCTTT
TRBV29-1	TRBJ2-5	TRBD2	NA	CSVERPSGGRETQYF	TGCAGCGTTGAACGGCCTAGCGGGGGCAGGGAGACCCAGTACTTC
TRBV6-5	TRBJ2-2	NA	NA	CASRLGTPAGELFF	TGTGCCAGCAGACTAGGTACTCCGGCCGGGGAGCTGTTTTTT
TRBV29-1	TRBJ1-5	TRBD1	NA	CSVGRQGSQPQHF	TGCAGCGTAGGCCGACAGGGTAGTCAGCCCCAGCATTTT
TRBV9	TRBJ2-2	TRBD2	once	CASSANLAGGPTGELFF	TGTGCCAGCAGCGCCAACCTAGCGGGGGGGCCCACCGGGGAGCTGTTTTTT
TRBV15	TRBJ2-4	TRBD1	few	CATSRAGTGMYIQYF	TGTGCCACCAGCAGAGCGGGGACAGGGATGTACATTCAGTACTTC
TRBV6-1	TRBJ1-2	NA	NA	CASKSVYRSDYGYTF	TGTGCCAGCAAATCAGTGTACAGATCCGACTATGGCTACACCTTC
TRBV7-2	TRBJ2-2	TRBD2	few	CASSFTSGGRTGELFF	TGTGCCAGCAGCTTCACTAGCGGGGGGCGCACCGGGGAGCTGTTTTTT
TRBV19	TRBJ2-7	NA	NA	CASSRRQSPYEQYF	TGTGCCAGTAGTAGGCGGCAGTCTCCCTACGAGCAGTACTTC
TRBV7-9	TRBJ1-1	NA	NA	CASSLVIRVALNTEAFF	TGTGCCAGCAGCTTAGTTATCCGGGTTGCCCTGAACACTGAAGCTTTCTTT
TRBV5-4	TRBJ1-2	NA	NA	CASSLAIGQGIGYTF	TGTGCCAGCAGCTTGGCGATAGGGCAGGGGATCGGCTACACCTTC
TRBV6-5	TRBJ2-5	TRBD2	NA	CASSYGEGGKTQYF	TGTGCCAGCAGTTACGGGGAGGGCGGAAAGACCCAGTACTTC
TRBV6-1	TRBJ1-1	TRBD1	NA	CASSFGQGRTEAFF	TGTGCCAGCAGCTTTGGACAGGGTCGTACTGAAGCTTTCTTT
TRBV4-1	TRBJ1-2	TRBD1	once	CASSQDGTANYGYTF	TGCGCCAGCAGCCAAGATGGGACAGCTAACTATGGCTACACCTTC